A single TCR beta chain is shown here with its context. Antigen unknown. CDR1 SEHNR and CDR2 FQNEAQ come from the germline V gene (reference sequence). Between the trimmed V and J ends, which lost 5 bases and 4 bases, there was a span of 15 bases. CDR3 length: 14 residues. These data belong to a study of cytomegalovirus exposure and HLA in healthy donors. A multiplex PCR was run with 60 Vbeta primers and 13 Jbeta primers. Only in-frame clones appear in the TCRdb table, and some are missing; sequencing was by immunoSEQ multiplex PCR. The sample has about 140,000 clones, approximately 80% seen once. Study conclusions and caveats: A few chains tied to CMV proved CMV antigen-specific in vitro. Cytomegalovirus status, reportedly, was diagnosed with high specificity and sensitivity by the classifier. The authors assumed roughly uniform sequencing depth across donors for presence/absence analyses.

The sequence was collected from a man younger than 45 in good health and CMV-seropositive. Sequencing was carried out using PBMCs. The chain uses TRBV7-9 and TRBJ2-7, with D unclear. For the CDR3, the DNA is TGTGCCAGCAGCCCCCTATTCCCCGCATACGAGCAGTACTTC. Translation gives CASSPLFPAYEQYF.